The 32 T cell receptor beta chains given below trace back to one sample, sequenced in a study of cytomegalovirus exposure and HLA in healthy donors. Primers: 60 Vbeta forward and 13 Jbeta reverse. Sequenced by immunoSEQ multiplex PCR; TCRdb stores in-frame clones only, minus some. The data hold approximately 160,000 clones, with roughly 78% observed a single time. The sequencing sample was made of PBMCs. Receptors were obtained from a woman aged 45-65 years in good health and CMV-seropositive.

The CDR3 loop reads CASSEQENNEQFF. CDR3 bases: TGTGCCAGCAGTGAGCAAGAGAACAATGAGCAGTTCTTC. The chain employs TRBV6-4 and TRBJ2-1; D gene uncertain. Per the germline V gene, CDR1 is MRHNA and CDR2 is SNTAGT. Trimming pared 3 bases from V and 5 bases from J, leaving 8 bases between. The CDR3 runs 13 residues.

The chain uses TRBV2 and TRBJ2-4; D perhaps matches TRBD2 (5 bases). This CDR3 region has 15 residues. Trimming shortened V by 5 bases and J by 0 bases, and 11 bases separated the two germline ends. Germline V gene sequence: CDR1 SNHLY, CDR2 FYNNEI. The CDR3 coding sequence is TGTGCCAGCAGTCCGCCTAGCCGAGCCAAAAACATTCAGTACTTC. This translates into CASSPPSRAKNIQYF.

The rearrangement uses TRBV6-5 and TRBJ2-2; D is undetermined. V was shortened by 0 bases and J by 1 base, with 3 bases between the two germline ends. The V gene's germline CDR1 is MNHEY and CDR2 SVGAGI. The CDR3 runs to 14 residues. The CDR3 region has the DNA TGTGCCAGCAGTTACTCTCTGAACACCGGGGAGCTGTTTTTT. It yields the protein CASSYSLNTGELFF.

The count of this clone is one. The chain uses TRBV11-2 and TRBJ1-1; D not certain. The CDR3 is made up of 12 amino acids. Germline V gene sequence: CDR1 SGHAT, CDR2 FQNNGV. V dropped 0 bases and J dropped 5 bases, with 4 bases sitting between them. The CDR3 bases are TGTGCCAGCAGCTTAGATCTGACTGAAGCTTTCTTT. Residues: CASSLDLTEAFF.

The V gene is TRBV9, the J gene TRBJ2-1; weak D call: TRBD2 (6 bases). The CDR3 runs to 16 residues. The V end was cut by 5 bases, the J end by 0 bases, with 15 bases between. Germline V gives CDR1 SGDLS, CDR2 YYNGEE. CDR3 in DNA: TGTGCCAGCAGGGAGGGGCTCGAAAGCTCCTACAATGAGCAGTTCTTC. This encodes CASREGLESSYNEQFF.

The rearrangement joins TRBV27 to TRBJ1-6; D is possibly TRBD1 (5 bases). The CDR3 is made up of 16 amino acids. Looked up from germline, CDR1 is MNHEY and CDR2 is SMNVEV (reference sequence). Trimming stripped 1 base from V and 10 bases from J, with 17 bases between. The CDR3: CASSLFRQGVGSPLHF. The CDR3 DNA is TGTGCCAGCAGTTTATTTAGGCAGGGCGTAGGATCACCCCTCCACTTT.

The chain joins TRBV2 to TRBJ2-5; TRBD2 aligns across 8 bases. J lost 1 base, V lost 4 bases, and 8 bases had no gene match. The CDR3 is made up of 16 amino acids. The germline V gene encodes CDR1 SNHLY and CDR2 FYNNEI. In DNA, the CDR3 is TGTGCCAGCAGTGTGGGTAGCGGGGCCTTCCAAGAGACCCAGTACTTC. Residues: CASSVGSGAFQETQYF.

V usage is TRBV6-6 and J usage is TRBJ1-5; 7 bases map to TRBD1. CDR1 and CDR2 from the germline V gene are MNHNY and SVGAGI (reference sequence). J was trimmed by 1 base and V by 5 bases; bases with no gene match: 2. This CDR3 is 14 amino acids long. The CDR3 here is CASSQQGSNQPQHF. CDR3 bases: TGTGCCAGCAGTCAACAGGGGAGCAATCAGCCCCAGCATTTT.

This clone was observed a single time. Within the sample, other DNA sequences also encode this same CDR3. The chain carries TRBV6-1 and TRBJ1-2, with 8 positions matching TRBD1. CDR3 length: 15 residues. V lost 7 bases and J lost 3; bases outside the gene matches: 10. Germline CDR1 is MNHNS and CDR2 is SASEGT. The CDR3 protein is CASTADRGNYYGYTF. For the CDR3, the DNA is TGTGCCAGCACCGCTGACAGGGGTAATTACTATGGCTACACCTTC.

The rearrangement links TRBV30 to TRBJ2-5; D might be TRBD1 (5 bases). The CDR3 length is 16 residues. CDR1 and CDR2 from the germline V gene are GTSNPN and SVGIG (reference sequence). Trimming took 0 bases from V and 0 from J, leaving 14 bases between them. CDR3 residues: CAWSVDTGPYQETQYF. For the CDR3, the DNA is TGTGCCTGGAGTGTAGACACAGGTCCGTACCAAGAGACCCAGTACTTC.

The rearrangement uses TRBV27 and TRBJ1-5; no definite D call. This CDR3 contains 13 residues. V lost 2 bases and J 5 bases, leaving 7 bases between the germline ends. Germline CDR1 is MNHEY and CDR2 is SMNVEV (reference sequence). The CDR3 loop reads CASSLTLHQPQHF. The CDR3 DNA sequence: TGTGCCAGCAGTTTAACTCTTCATCAGCCCCAGCATTTT.

The CDR3: CASSLAFPPKLFF. CDR3 sequence (DNA): TGTGCCAGCAGCTTAGCCTTCCCCCCAAAACTGTTTTTT. V usage is TRBV7-2 and J usage is TRBJ1-4; D ambiguous. Trimming took off 0 bases at V and 10 bases at J, with 9 bases between the two ends. Germline V gene sequence: CDR1 SGHTA, CDR2 FQGNSA. CDR3 length: 13 amino acids.

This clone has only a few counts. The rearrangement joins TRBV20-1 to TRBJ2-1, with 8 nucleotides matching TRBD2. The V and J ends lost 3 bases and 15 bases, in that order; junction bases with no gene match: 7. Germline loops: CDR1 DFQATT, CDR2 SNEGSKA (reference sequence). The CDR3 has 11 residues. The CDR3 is CSASLGGGLFF. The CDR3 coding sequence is TGCAGTGCTAGCCTAGGCGGGGGGCTGTTCTTC.

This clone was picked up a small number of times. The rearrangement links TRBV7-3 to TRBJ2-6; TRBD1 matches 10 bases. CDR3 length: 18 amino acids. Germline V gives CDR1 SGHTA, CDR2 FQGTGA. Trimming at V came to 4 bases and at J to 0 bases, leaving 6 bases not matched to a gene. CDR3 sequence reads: CASSSLGTGVSGANVLTF. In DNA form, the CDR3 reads TGTGCCAGCAGCTCACTCGGGACAGGGGTCTCTGGGGCCAACGTCCTGACTTTC.

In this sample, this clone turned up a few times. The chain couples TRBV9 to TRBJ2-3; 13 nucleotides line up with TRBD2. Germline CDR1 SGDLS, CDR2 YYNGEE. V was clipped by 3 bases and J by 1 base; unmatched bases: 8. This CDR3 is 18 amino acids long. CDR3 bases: TGTGCCAGCAGCGAGACCGCACTAGCGGGGGGGGGCACAGATACGCAGTATTTT. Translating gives CASSETALAGGGTDTQYF.

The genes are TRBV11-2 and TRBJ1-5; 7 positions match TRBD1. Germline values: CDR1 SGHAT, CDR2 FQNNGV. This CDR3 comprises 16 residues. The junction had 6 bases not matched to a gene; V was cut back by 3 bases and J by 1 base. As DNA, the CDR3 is TGTGCCAGCAGCTTCGGGACAGTTGGGAGCAATCAGCCCCAGCATTTT. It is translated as CASSFGTVGSNQPQHF. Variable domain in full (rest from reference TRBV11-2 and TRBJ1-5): EAGVAQSPRYKIIEKRQSVAFWCNPISGHATLYWYQQILGQGPKLLIQFQNNGVVDDSQLPKDRFSAERLKGVDSTLKIQPAKLEDSAVYLCASSFGTVGSNQPQHFGDGTRLSIL.

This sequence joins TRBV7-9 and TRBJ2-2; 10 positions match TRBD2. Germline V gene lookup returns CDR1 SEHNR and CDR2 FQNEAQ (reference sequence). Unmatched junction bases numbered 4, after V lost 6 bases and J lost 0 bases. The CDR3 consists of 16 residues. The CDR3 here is CASRISGGSNTGELFF. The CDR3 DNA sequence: TGTGCCAGCAGAATTAGCGGGGGGTCGAACACCGGGGAGCTGTTTTTT. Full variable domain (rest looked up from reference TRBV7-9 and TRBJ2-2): DTGVSQNPRHKITKRGQNVTFRCDPISEHNRLYWYRQTLGQGPEFLTYFQNEAQLEKSRLLSDRFSAERPKGSFSTLEIQRTEQGDSAMYLCASRISGGSNTGELFFGEGSRLTVL.

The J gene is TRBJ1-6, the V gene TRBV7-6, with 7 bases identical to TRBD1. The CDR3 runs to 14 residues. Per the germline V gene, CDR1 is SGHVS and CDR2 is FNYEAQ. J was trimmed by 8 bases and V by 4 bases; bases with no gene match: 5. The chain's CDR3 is CASSSRQGDSPLHF. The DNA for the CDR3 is TGTGCCAGCAGCTCGAGACAGGGAGATTCACCCCTCCACTTT.

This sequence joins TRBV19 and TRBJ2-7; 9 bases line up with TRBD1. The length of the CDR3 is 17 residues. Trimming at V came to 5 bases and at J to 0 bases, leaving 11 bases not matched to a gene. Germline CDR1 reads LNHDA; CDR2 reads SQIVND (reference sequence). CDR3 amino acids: CASSANYRGLPSYEQYF. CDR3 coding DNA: TGTGCCAGTAGTGCAAACTACAGGGGGCTCCCCTCCTACGAGCAGTACTTC.

Here the CDR3 reads CASTRGTYNYGYTF. The DNA for the CDR3 is TGTGCCAGCACGAGGGGGACATATAACTATGGCTACACCTTC. V and J are TRBV19 and TRBJ1-2, with D possibly matching TRBD1 (6 bases). Germline V gene data show CDR1 as LNHDA and CDR2 as SQIVND (reference sequence). This CDR3 has 14 amino acids. Trimming stripped 9 bases from V and 1 base from J, with 15 bases between.

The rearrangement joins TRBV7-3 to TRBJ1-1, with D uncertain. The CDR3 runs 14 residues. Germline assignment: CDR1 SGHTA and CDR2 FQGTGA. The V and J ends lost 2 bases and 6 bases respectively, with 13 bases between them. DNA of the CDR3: TGTGCCAGCAGCTTAGGCGGCCCCCGCGCTGAAGCTTTCTTT. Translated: CASSLGGPRAEAFF.

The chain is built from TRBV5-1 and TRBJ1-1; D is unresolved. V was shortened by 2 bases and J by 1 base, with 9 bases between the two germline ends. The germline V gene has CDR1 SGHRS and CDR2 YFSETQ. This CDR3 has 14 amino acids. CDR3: CASSLGSANTEAFF. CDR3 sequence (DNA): TGCGCCAGCAGCTTAGGCAGCGCGAACACTGAAGCTTTCTTT.

This chain's CDR3 is CASSLVGAAINEQFF. As DNA, the CDR3 is TGTGCCAGCAGCTTGGTTGGGGCCGCTATCAATGAGCAGTTCTTC. V and J are TRBV5-4 and TRBJ2-1; possibly TRBD1 for D (5 bases). The CDR3 runs to 15 residues. V shed 0 bases and J shed 6 bases, with 13 bases lying between them. Germline loops: CDR1 SGHNT, CDR2 YYREEE (reference sequence).

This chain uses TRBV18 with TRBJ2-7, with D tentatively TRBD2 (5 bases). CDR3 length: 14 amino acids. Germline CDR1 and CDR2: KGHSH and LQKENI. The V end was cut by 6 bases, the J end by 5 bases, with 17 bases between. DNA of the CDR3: TGTGCCAGCTCGCCCCTCCGGACTGGGGACGAGCAGTACTTC. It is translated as CASSPLRTGDEQYF. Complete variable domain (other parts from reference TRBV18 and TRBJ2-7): NAGVMQNPRHLVRRRGQEARLRCSPMKGHSHVYWYRQLPEEGLKFMVYLQKENIIDESGMPKERFSAEFPKEGPSILRIQQVVRGDSAAYFCASSPLRTGDEQYFGPGTRLTVT.

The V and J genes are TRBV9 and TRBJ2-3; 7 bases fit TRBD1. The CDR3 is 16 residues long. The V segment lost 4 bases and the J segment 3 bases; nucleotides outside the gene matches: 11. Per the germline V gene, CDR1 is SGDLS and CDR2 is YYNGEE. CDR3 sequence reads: CASSPQQGMVTDTQYF. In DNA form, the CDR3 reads TGTGCCAGCAGCCCTCAACAGGGGATGGTGACAGATACGCAGTATTTT.

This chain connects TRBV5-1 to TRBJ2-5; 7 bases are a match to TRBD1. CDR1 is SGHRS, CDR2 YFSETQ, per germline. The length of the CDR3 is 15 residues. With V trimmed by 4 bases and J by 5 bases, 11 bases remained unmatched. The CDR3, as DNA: TGCGCCAGCAGCCCTCGGTATCCCAGGGGGGAGACCCAGTACTTC. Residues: CASSPRYPRGETQYF.

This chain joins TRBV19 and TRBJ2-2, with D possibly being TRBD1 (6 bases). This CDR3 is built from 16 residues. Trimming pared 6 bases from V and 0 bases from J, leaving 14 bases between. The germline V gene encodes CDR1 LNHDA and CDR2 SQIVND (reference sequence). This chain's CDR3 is CASRTSDSANTGELFF. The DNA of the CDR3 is TGTGCCAGTAGAACGTCGGACAGCGCGAACACCGGGGAGCTGTTTTTT.

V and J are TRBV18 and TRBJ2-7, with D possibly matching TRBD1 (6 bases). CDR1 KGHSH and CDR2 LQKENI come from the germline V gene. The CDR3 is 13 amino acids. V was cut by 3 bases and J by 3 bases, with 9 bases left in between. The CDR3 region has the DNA TGTGCCAGCTCACCGGGGGCAGGCTACGAGCAGTACTTC. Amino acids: CASSPGAGYEQYF.

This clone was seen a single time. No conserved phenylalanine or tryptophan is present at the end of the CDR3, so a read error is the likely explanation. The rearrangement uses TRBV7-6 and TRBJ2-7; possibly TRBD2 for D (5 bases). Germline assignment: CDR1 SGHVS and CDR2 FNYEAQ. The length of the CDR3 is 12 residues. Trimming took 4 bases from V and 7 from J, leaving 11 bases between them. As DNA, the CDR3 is TGTGCCAGCAGCTACAACCCGGGGGAGCAGTACTCC. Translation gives CASSYNPGEQYS.

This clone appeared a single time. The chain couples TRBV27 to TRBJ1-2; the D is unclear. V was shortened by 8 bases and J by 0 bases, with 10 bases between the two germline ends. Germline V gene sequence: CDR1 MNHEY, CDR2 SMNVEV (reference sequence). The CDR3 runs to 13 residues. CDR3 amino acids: CASAVASNYGYTF. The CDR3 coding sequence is TGTGCCAGCGCGGTTGCGTCTAACTATGGCTACACCTTC.

The CDR3 nucleotides are TGTGCCAGCAGGGCTAGCGGGGGGCTCTCCTACAATGAGCAGTTCTTC. It encodes CASRASGGLSYNEQFF. The rearrangement joins TRBV2 to TRBJ2-1, with 11 bases that match TRBD2. The germline V gene has CDR1 SNHLY and CDR2 FYNNEI. The V and J ends lost 6 bases and 0 bases, in that order; junction bases with no gene match: 4. There are 16 residues in the CDR3.

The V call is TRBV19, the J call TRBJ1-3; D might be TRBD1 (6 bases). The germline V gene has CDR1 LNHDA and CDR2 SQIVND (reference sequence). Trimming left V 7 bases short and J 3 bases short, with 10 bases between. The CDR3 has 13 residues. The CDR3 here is CASNREIGNTIYF. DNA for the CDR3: TGTGCCAGTAACAGGGAGATTGGAAACACCATATATTTT.